This T cell receptor (beta chain) was sequenced for a study of immune evolution from preneoplasia to lung adenocarcinoma. Regarding the study as a whole: Clonality was highest in normal lung, lower in later-stage lesions apparently.

This clone is categorized as medium-sized. Its target is not known. Each case's diagnosis was confirmed by two pathologists on H&E. Profiled with immunoSEQ multiplex PCR; TCRdb holds only in-frame clones, not every one. The data contain about 11,000 clones, roughly 70% of them singletons. Sequences were obtained from FFPE normal lung tissue adjacent to the tumor. This receptor was identified in a person in their sixties with lung adenocarcinoma. Some clones in this sample may be carry-over from other donors' samples.

DNA for the CDR3: TGTGCCAGCAGAGCAGGCGAGGGCGTAAGGTCTGAAGCTTTCTTT. This encodes CASRAGEGVRSEAFF. The chain is built from TRBV6-1 and TRBJ1-1, with D hard to call. Trimming pared 6 bases from V and 6 bases from J, leaving 20 bases between. Germline values: CDR1 MNHNS, CDR2 SASEGT. This CDR3 is built from 15 residues.